The source of this T cell receptor (beta chain) is a study of cytomegalovirus exposure and HLA in healthy donors. Looking at the study overall: Counted in an early data release were tens of millions of unique TCRs from HLA-typed donors.

This clone was seen only once. The ends lost 4 bases at V and 2 bases at J; junction bases unmatched: 14. This CDR3 comprises 18 residues. The germline CDR1 and CDR2 sequences are MGHDK and SYGVNS. The PCR employed 60 Vbeta primers together with 13 Jbeta primers. Sequencing was performed with immunoSEQ multiplex PCR; in TCRdb, only in-frame clones are kept and a portion is missing. Among about 170,000 clones listed, around 80% were seen once. The source material was PBMCs. This rearrangement joins TRBV25-1 to TRBJ2-5; 9 positions agree with TRBD1. This TCR was recovered from a man aged 25 to 45 in good health and CMV-seropositive. The CDR3 here is CASSGSVGAGQGQETQYF. The CDR3 region has the DNA TGTGCCAGCAGTGGATCAGTAGGGGCGGGACAGGGACAAGAGACCCAGTACTTC. Drawing the rest from reference TRBV25-1 and TRBJ2-5, the complete variable domain is EADIYQTPRYLVIGTGKKITLECSQTMGHDKMYWYQQDPGMELHLIHYSYGVNSTEKGDLSSESTVSRIRTEHFPLTLESARPSHTSQYLCASSGSVGAGQGQETQYFGPGTRLLVL.